This TCR beta chain was documented in a study of CD8 T cells in Susac syndrome. After extraction with the RNeasy kit, 0.5 to 1 ug of the RNA was reverse transcribed using random hexamers. Multiplex immunoSEQ PCR targeted 54 Vbeta and 13 Jbeta TCR beta segments. Each CDR3 protein is one row after TCRdb ran MiXCR on the immunoSEQ multiplex PCR reads. The table includes around 130,000 distinct CDR3 sequences, nearly 95% detected once. Germline CDR1 reads DFQATT; CDR2 reads SNEGSKA (reference sequence). The CDR3 contains 14 residues. V was cut by 4 bases and J by 0 bases, with 12 bases left in between. Sequencing of TCR beta was performed on blood CD8+ and CD4+ T cells. Negative isolation yielded the CD8+ and CD4+ T cells, while FACS enriched the TEMRA cells. Study-level points and caveats: The study admitted that it had a relatively small number of individuals in its TCR sequencing and HLA analysis.

Comment on this clonotype: As yet, its antigen is unknown.

The chain recombines TRBV20-1 with TRBJ1-2; D not certain. Specimen: CD4+ T cells from PBMCs. The origin of this receptor is a human donor in good health. The CDR3: CSAIPRFTNYGYTF. The DNA of the CDR3 is TGCAGTGCTATCCCGCGGTTTACTAACTATGGCTACACCTTC.